This TCR beta chain came from a study of T-cell reconstitution after alpha-beta-depleted transplantation in children. Germline V CDR1 and CDR2: DFQATT, SNEGSKA (reference sequence). The CDR3 has 15 residues. The V end lost 8 bases, the J end lost 0 bases, and 17 bases lay between the germline ends. Preparation of the TCRbeta library was carried out with unique molecular identifiers. TCRdb reprocessed the PCR reads via MiXCR and lists one record per CDR3 protein. The table shows about 640,000 distinct CDR3 sequences, with 16% occurring only once. The count of this clonotype is one. Material: PBMCs from the stem cell graft donor, obtained from the stem cell graft. This receptor was taken from a human donor who donated a stem cell graft to a child with acute myeloid leukemia. The chain uses TRBV20-1 and TRBJ1-5, with D tentatively TRBD1 (5 bases). The CDR3 DNA reads as TGCAGTCCACGCGGGACGGGGAATAGCAATCAGCCCCAGCATTTT. Protein: CSPRGTGNSNQPQHF.